The clone carrying this T cell receptor (beta chain) was detected once. V lost 2 bases and J lost 3; bases outside the gene matches: 6. Germline lookup yields CDR1 SGHNT and CDR2 YENEEA. This CDR3 spans 16 amino acids. Cohort 3 recovery required two negative PCRs, clearance, or symptom resolution. This record comes from a study of blood T cell repertoires in COVID-19. TCRdb's copy holds only in-frame clones and misses some; the assay was immunoSEQ multiplex PCR. The sample lists 170,000 or so clones, approximately 88% seen once, with 6.5% to 8.5% in the top ten. Input material: PBMCs or T cells enriched from blood (not recorded which). V is TRBV11-3 and J is TRBJ2-5; TRBD1 agrees at 10 bases. This receptor was taken from a woman in her fifties or sixties who had recovered from COVID-19. The CDR3 sequence: CASSLSPGQGKETQYF. CDR3 nucleotide sequence: TGTGCCAGCAGCTTATCTCCGGGACAGGGGAAAGAGACCCAGTACTTC.